The 21 T cell receptor beta chains presented below share a single source sample, sequenced in a study of shared clonotypes between healthy human individuals. Clones were sequenced by immunoSEQ multiplex PCR, and TCRdb holds only the in-frame ones, with some missing. Here the sample spans about 2,100,000 clones, about 92% being singletons. Selected positively for CCR7 and CD45RO-negative, naive CD8 cells excluded terminally differentiated effector memory CD45RA+ cells. Material: naive CD8+ T cells from PBMCs. Receptor source: a man in his late teens or twenties in good health. Some clones in this sample may be carry-over from other donors' samples.

CDR3: CASSPDMKGTDTQYF. The CDR3 nucleotides are TGTGCCAGTAGTCCGGACATGAAGGGCACAGATACGCAGTATTTT. V is TRBV19 and J is TRBJ2-3; D possibly corresponds to TRBD1 (5 bases). Trimming removed 5 bases from V and 1 base from J, with 13 bases in between. CDR1 is LNHDA, CDR2 SQIVND, per germline (reference sequence). CDR3 length: 15 amino acids.

The rearrangement links TRBV6-5 to TRBJ1-6, with 7 bases fitting TRBD1. J gave up 7 bases and V 6 bases, and 6 bases lay outside the gene matches. The CDR3 spans 14 residues. Germline values: CDR1 MNHEY, CDR2 SVGAGI. CDR3 DNA sequence: TGTGCCAGCAGGGCCCGGGACAGCAATTCACCCCTCCACTTT. Translating gives CASRARDSNSPLHF.

CDR3 bases: TGTGCCAGCAGTTTATTGGGTAGGAACACAGATACGCAGTATTTT. This codes for CASSLLGRNTDTQYF. The chain recombines TRBV27 with TRBJ2-3; unclear D gene. Germline CDR1 is MNHEY and CDR2 is SMNVEV (reference sequence). The length of the CDR3 is 15 residues. V was trimmed by 1 base and J by 2 bases, leaving 10 bases between them.

This clone was detected once. The chain employs TRBV4-1 and TRBJ2-5, with TRBD1 matching over 8 bases. Germline V gene sequence: CDR1 MGHRA, CDR2 YSYEKL. V was pared by 1 base and J by 3 bases, with 1 base of the junction left unmatched. The CDR3 length is 14 residues. CDR3 bases: TGCGCCAGCAGCCAAGCGACAGGGGAAGAGACCCAGTACTTC. Residues: CASSQATGEETQYF.

This chain joins TRBV5-8 and TRBJ2-2, with D possibly TRBD1 on 5 matching bases. V was shortened by 0 bases and J by 1 base, with 7 bases between the two germline ends. Germline values: CDR1 SGHTS, CDR2 YDEGEE. The CDR3 runs 15 residues. CDR3 coding DNA: TGTGCCAGCAGCTTGGCGACAGTGAACACCGGGGAGCTGTTTTTT. Translated: CASSLATVNTGELFF.

J is TRBJ1-5 and V is TRBV28; 11 bases match TRBD1. The CDR3 spans 17 residues. The V gene end was trimmed by 8 bases and the J gene end by 6 bases; junction bases not matched to a gene: 15. Germline CDR1 and CDR2: MDHEN and SYDVKM. In nucleotides, the CDR3 is TGTGCCAGCGTGGCGGGATGGACAGGGGGCTTTTCTCAGCCCCAGCATTTT. Protein: CASVAGWTGGFSQPQHF.

Comments on this clone: Other DNA sequences of this sample code for an identical CDR3. The chain carries TRBV27 and TRBJ1-5, with D possibly being TRBD1 (5 bases). Deletions cut 3 bases from V and 4 bases from J, with 10 bases between. The CDR3 spans 14 residues. The V gene's germline CDR1 is MNHEY and CDR2 SMNVEV (reference sequence). The CDR3 nucleotides are TGTGCCAGCAGTTTGGGGGGTTCGAATCAGCCCCAGCATTTT. Encoded protein: CASSLGGSNQPQHF.

In its sample, this clone was seen a few times. The chain uses TRBV4-3 and TRBJ1-5; D may be TRBD1 (5 bases). The CDR3 totals 16 residues. V was cut by 0 bases and J by 4 bases, with 13 bases left in between. CDR1 is LGHNA, CDR2 YSLEER, per germline. This CDR3 is CASSQDDSGGNQPQHF. The CDR3 DNA follows: TGCGCCAGCAGCCAAGATGACTCGGGGGGAAATCAGCCCCAGCATTTT.

Here the CDR3 reads CASSPALGHQPQHF. The CDR3 region has the DNA TGTGCCAGTAGTCCCGCCTTAGGCCATCAGCCCCAGCATTTT. V is TRBV19 and J is TRBJ1-5; no firm D call. The CDR3 covers 14 residues. Trimming stripped 5 bases from V and 5 bases from J, with 13 bases between. Germline V CDR1 and CDR2: LNHDA, SQIVND (reference sequence).

Here the CDR3 DNA reads TGTGCCACCAGTCTATCCGGGCTCCATCAGCCCCAGCATTTT. It encodes CATSLSGLHQPQHF. This chain joins TRBV15 and TRBJ1-5; no firm D call. This CDR3 has 14 amino acids. The germline gives CDR1 LNHNV, CDR2 YYDKDF (reference sequence). V was cut by 6 bases and J by 5 bases, with 14 bases left in between.

This sequence joins TRBV6-6 and TRBJ2-7, with 7 bases fitting TRBD2. Germline CDR1 is MNHNY and CDR2 is SVGAGI (reference sequence). V lost 2 bases and J lost 2; bases outside the gene matches: 6. The CDR3 contains 15 residues. DNA for the CDR3: TGTGCCAGCAGTTACGGCGGCGGGGGTGCCTACGAGCAGTACTTC. Translating it yields CASSYGGGGAYEQYF.

The chain carries TRBV10-3 and TRBJ2-2; no reliable D call. The CDR3 runs 11 residues. CDR1 is ENHRY and CDR2 is SYGVKD in the germline V gene. V was trimmed by 4 bases and J by 8 bases, leaving 5 bases between them. The CDR3 nucleotides read TGTGCCATCAGTGGGTTAGGGGAGCTGTTTTTT. This codes for CAISGLGELFF.

The rearrangement links TRBV27 to TRBJ1-2; 9 nucleotides align to TRBD1. Germline values: CDR1 MNHEY, CDR2 SMNVEV (reference sequence). This CDR3 contains 15 residues. The V gene end was trimmed by 3 bases and the J gene end by 5 bases; junction bases not matched to a gene: 7. The CDR3 sequence is CASSLSGTGWYGYTF. CDR3 nucleotide sequence: TGTGCCAGCAGTTTGTCCGGGACAGGGTGGTATGGCTACACCTTC.

The J gene is TRBJ2-5, the V gene TRBV2; D gene uncertain. CDR1 is SNHLY and CDR2 is FYNNEI in the germline V gene. The CDR3 is made up of 16 amino acids. Trimming removed 6 bases at V and 5 bases at J, with 22 bases between. The CDR3 coding sequence is TGTGCCAGCAGCCTCCGTATGTCCAAAACAGAGGAGACCCAGTACTTC. It yields the protein CASSLRMSKTEETQYF.

This CDR3 reads CATSRDRQVLPEAFF. The DNA of the CDR3 is TGTGCCACCAGCAGAGATAGACAGGTGTTACCTGAAGCTTTCTTT. The chain is built from TRBV15 and TRBJ1-1, with D tentatively TRBD1 (6 bases). Trimming pared 0 bases from V and 6 bases from J, leaving 14 bases between. The CDR3 is 15 residues long. Germline V gene lookup returns CDR1 LNHNV and CDR2 YYDKDF (reference sequence).

This chain uses TRBV28 with TRBJ2-7; D possibly corresponds to TRBD2 (5 bases). CDR1 and CDR2 from the germline V gene are MDHEN and SYDVKM. The CDR3 totals 12 residues. Trimming removed 3 bases from V and 4 bases from J, with 7 bases in between. Here the CDR3 DNA reads TGTGCCAGCAGTTTTAAGCGGTACGAGCAGTACTTC. It specifies CASSFKRYEQYF.

This sequence joins TRBV27 and TRBJ2-2; no clear D. Germline-derived CDR1 and CDR2 are MNHEY and SMNVEV (reference sequence). V lost 11 bases, J lost 6 bases, and 16 bases lay in between. The CDR3 contains 13 residues. The CDR3 bases are TGTGCCGGCACCCTACTTGGTTCCGGGGAGCTGTTTTTT. Protein: CAGTLLGSGELFF.

This clone was detected once. The chain is built from TRBV4-3 and TRBJ2-7; D possibly corresponds to TRBD1 (5 bases). V was clipped by 0 bases and J by 3 bases, with 12 bases between them. This CDR3 spans 15 amino acids. CDR1 and CDR2 from the germline V gene are LGHNA and YSLEER. CDR3 in amino acids: CASSQDYRSYYEQYF. For the CDR3, the DNA is TGCGCCAGCAGCCAAGATTACAGGTCCTACTACGAGCAGTACTTC.

The chain joins TRBV5-6 to TRBJ2-3; possibly TRBD2 for D (5 bases). Looked up from germline, CDR1 is SGHDT and CDR2 is YYEEEE. V was clipped by 4 bases and J by 5 bases, with 23 bases between them. CDR3 length equals 17 residues. CDR3: CASSGGDTISTQDTQYF. The CDR3 nucleotides are TGTGCCAGCAGCGGAGGCGACACAATAAGTACCCAAGATACGCAGTATTTT. The whole variable domain, remainder taken from reference TRBV5-6 and TRBJ2-3, is DAGVTQSPTHLIKTRGQQVTLRCSPKSGHDTVSWYQQALGQGPQFIFQYYEEEERQRGNFPDRFSGHQFPNYSSELNVNALLLGDSALYLCASSGGDTISTQDTQYFGPGTRLTVL.

CDR3 region: CASSLYSSYNEQFF. CDR3 bases: TGTGCCAGCAGTTTATACTCCAGTTACAATGAGCAGTTCTTC. The chain links TRBV27 to TRBJ2-1, with D unresolved. Germline CDR1 reads MNHEY; CDR2 reads SMNVEV (reference sequence). V shed 1 base and J shed 4 bases, with 8 bases lying between them. This CDR3 spans 14 amino acids.

This clone was observed a handful of times. V and J are TRBV7-9 and TRBJ1-2, with 10 positions matching TRBD1. Trimming at V came to 4 bases and at J to 4 bases, leaving 6 bases not matched to a gene. Germline lookup yields CDR1 SEHNR and CDR2 FQNEAQ (reference sequence). The CDR3 has 15 amino acids. In nucleotides, the CDR3 is TGTGCCAGCAGCTCCGGGACAGGGGAGGGCTATGGCTACACCTTC. This gives the protein CASSSGTGEGYGYTF.